These 7 T cell receptor beta chains were all obtained from the same sample, sequenced in a study of a mutant IDH1 vaccine in newly diagnosed glioma (dated by TCRdb to about 2021). Libraries were prepared through the immunoSEQ multiplex PCR assay. TCRdb took over this immuneACCESS table, retaining in-frame rearrangements with V and J assigned. Such tables are incomplete; in checked studies, under half of the missing clones stem from an unresolved V gene, and the remainder is unexplained. For this sample there are under 35,000 clones; almost 85% appear just once. About 21% of the sample is taken by the ten largest. The sample's time point label is to be understood as: baseline, week 1 (first vaccination visit). The sample's treatment or condition, from its label and the paper: pre-vaccination baseline after standard-of-care therapy. Source: PBMCs, taken from a glioma patient treated with radiotherapy, temozolomide or both. The receptors here all came from a man aged 25-45 years with glioma.

This sequence joins TRBV19 and TRBJ1-2; D gene ambiguous. The germline gives CDR1 LNHDA, CDR2 SQIVND (reference sequence). Trimming stripped 3 bases from V and 3 bases from J, with 5 bases between. The CDR3 consists of 12 residues. The CDR3 DNA is TGTGCCAGTAGTATTGGGGACTATGGCTACACCTTC. It specifies CASSIGDYGYTF.

The chain uses TRBV5-6 and TRBJ1-3, with D unresolved. Trimming stripped 1 base from V and 5 bases from J, with 4 bases between. This CDR3 is built from 12 residues. CDR1 is SGHDT and CDR2 is YYEEEE in the germline V gene. The CDR3 coding sequence is TGTGCCAGCAGCTTGTCGCGAAACACCATATATTTT. Amino acids: CASSLSRNTIYF.

The chain has TRBV29-1 and TRBJ2-5, with D tentatively TRBD1 (6 bases). The V and J ends lost 6 bases and 4 bases respectively, with 12 bases between them. Germline V gives CDR1 SQVTM, CDR2 ANQGSEA. The CDR3 contains 12 residues. In DNA, the CDR3 is TGCAGCGTCTTACAGGGTCGAGAGACCCAGTACTTC. Its translation: CSVLQGRETQYF.

This clone was observed a few times. The V gene is TRBV6-1, the J gene TRBJ1-1; perhaps TRBD1 as D (6 bases). This CDR3 region has 13 residues. Trimming shortened V by 2 bases and J by 5 bases, and 9 bases separated the two germline ends. Germline loops: CDR1 MNHNS, CDR2 SASEGT. CDR3 region: CASSEHRETEAFF. CDR3 nucleotide sequence: TGTGCCAGCAGTGAACACAGGGAGACTGAAGCTTTCTTT.

This clone showed up just once. The chain links TRBV30 to TRBJ2-7; D unclear. V was cut by 2 bases and J by 4 bases, with 9 bases left in between. Germline V gene data show CDR1 as GTSNPN and CDR2 as SVGIG (reference sequence). CDR3 size: 12 residues. CDR3 sequence: CAWSPYKYEQYF. The CDR3, as DNA: TGTGCCTGGAGTCCGTACAAGTACGAGCAGTACTTC.

This chain uses TRBV6-5 with TRBJ1-3; D remains ambiguous. Trimming left V 8 bases short and J 0 bases short, with 8 bases between. CDR1 MNHEY and CDR2 SVGAGI come from the germline V gene. CDR3 length equals 13 residues. CDR3 loop: CASGRNSGNTIYF. The CDR3 DNA reads TGTGCCAGCGGGCGGAACTCTGGAAACACCATATATTTT.

The chain combines TRBV4-3 with TRBJ1-1; the match to TRBD1 covers 8 bases. The junction had 1 base not matched to a gene; V was cut back by 4 bases and J by 0 bases. CDR1 is LGHNA and CDR2 is YSLEER in the germline V gene. This CDR3 has 14 residues. CDR3 in DNA: TGCGCCAGCAGCCGACAGGGGATGAACACTGAAGCTTTCTTT. Translation gives CASSRQGMNTEAFF.